Listed below are T cell receptor beta chains from one sample, sequenced in a study of blood T cell repertoires in COVID-19. Here immunoSEQ multiplex PCR was the method, and the copy in TCRdb shows in-frame clones only, minus some. This table has some 220,000 clones, nearly 90% appearing once. The sequenced sample consisted of peripheral blood. These receptors all come from a woman aged 18 to 35 who had recovered from COVID-19. CDR3s include the opening cysteine and the closing phenylalanine or tryptophan. Each record gives: clone size, J gene, V gene, D gene, CDR3 DNA, CDR3 protein. A D gene is named only where the DNA matches it firmly. Part of the rows lack a size; the others show once, few, many or a class for expanded clones.

>NA|TRBJ2-2|TRBV2|NA
TGTGCCAGCAAGCGAGTCGGGGAGCTGTTTTTT
CASKRVGELFF
>NA|TRBJ2-1|TRBV6-5|NA
TGTGCCAGCAGTCGAAAGCCGGGACTTCCTTCAAATCAGTTCTTC
CASSRKPGLPSNQFF
>NA|TRBJ2-1|TRBV4-1|TRBD2
TGCGCCAGCAGCCAAGTACTAGCGGGAATTTACAATGAGCAGTTCTTC
CASSQVLAGIYNEQFF
>few|TRBJ1-1|TRBV19|NA
TGTGCCAGCAACAGGCTCGGGAACACTGAAGCTTTCTTT
CASNRLGNTEAFF
>NA|TRBJ1-5|TRBV10-2|NA
TGCGCCAGCAGACCCGGGACAACAGGTCAGCCCCAGCATTTT
CASRPGTTGQPQHF
>few|TRBJ2-7|TRBV7-8|NA
TGTGCCAGCAGCTTAGGACGGGCGGGGCAGTACTTC
CASSLGRAGQYF
>NA|TRBJ2-1|TRBV10-2|TRBD1
TGCGCCAGCACCGGGACAGGGGGGTGGAATGAGCAGTTCTTC
CASTGTGGWNEQFF
>once|TRBJ1-2|TRBV3-1/TRBV3-2|NA
TGTGCCAGCAGCCATTTCGACTATGGCTACACCTTC
CASSHFDYGYTF
>NA|TRBJ1-1|TRBV4-1|NA
TGCGCCAGCAGCCAAGTTCAGGAAGGGAACACTGAAGCTTTCTTT
CASSQVQEGNTEAFF
>NA|TRBJ2-1|TRBV9|TRBD2
TGTGCCAGCAGCGAGCAACCCTTGGGGGGGAGGCAGTTCTTC
CASSEQPLGGRQFF
>NA|TRBJ1-1|TRBV18|TRBD1
TGTGCCAGCTCGGAACAGGGGCGGAACACTGAAGCTTTCTTT
CASSEQGRNTEAFF
>NA|TRBJ1-2|TRBV18|NA
TGTGCCAGCTCACGAGGACGGGAATCTCTAGGTGGCTACACCTTC
CASSRGRESLGGYTF
>NA|TRBJ2-2|TRBV11-2|TRBD1
TGTGCCAGCAGCTTAGGGACAGGACCCGGGGAGCTGTTTTTT
CASSLGTGPGELFF
>NA|TRBJ2-7|TRBV5-1|TRBD2
TGCGCCAGCACCGCTCCTTACCCCCTGACTAGCGGATACGAGCAGTACTTC
CASTAPYPLTSGYEQYF
>NA|TRBJ1-5|TRBV7-2|TRBD1
TGTGCCAGCAGCTTGACAGGGGGCGGCAATCAGCCCCAGCATTTT
CASSLTGGGNQPQHF
>NA|TRBJ2-5|TRBV12-5|TRBD2
TGTGCTAGTGCCCCCGGACTAGCGGGAGGGCCGGGGGAGACCCAGTACTTC
CASAPGLAGGPGETQYF
>NA|TRBJ2-7|TRBV9|NA
TGTGCCAGCAGCGTAGCTAGTAACGAAATCTACGAGCAGTACTTC
CASSVASNEIYEQYF
>NA|TRBJ2-3|TRBV6-5|NA
TGTGCCAGCAGTTACACGGACAAAAATGCAGATACGCAGTATTTT
CASSYTDKNADTQYF
>NA|TRBJ2-7|TRBV30|NA
TGTGCCTGGAGCGCCCCTCAGGGGCCCCTCTCCTACGAGCAGTACTTC
CAWSAPQGPLSYEQYF
>NA|TRBJ2-7|TRBV5-4|NA
TGTGCCAGCAGCAGACCCCTTAGCGGCGAGCAGTACTTC
CASSRPLSGEQYF
>NA|TRBJ2-7|TRBV20-1|TRBD2
TGCAGTGCTACGCGGGAGAGCGAGCAGTACTTC
CSATRESEQYF
>few|TRBJ2-7|TRBV19|NA
TGTGCCAGTAGTCTTCAGGGGAGGGAGGGCTCCTACGAGCAGTACTTC
CASSLQGREGSYEQYF
>NA|TRBJ2-1|TRBV15|TRBD2
TGTGCCACCAGCCGGAGGGGACTAAGATACAATGAGCAGTTCTTC
CATSRRGLRYNEQFF
>NA|TRBJ2-1|TRBV20-1|NA
TGCAGTGCTTTACGAGGGTACGAGCAGTTCTTC
CSALRGYEQFF
>NA|TRBJ1-5|TRBV30|NA
TGTGCCTGGAGTGTGTCAGACAATCAGCCCCAGCATTTT
CAWSVSDNQPQHF
>NA|TRBJ2-3|TRBV15|NA
TGTGCCACCAGCAGAGATCTGCAGGCTTCGCAGTATTTT
CATSRDLQASQYF
>NA|TRBJ2-3|TRBV30|NA
TGTGCCTGGAGTGATGGGCAGGATTACACAGATACGCAGTATTTT
CAWSDGQDYTDTQYF
>few|TRBJ2-7|TRBV9|TRBD2
TGTGCCAGCAGCCTGTCGGGACTATCAGACGAGCAGTACTTC
CASSLSGLSDEQYF
>NA|TRBJ2-1|TRBV15|NA
TGTGCCACCAGCAGAGATAGTTTTTTAAGCTCCTACAATGAGCAGTTCTTC
CATSRDSFLSSYNEQFF
>NA|TRBJ2-3|TRBV9|NA
TGTGCCAGCAGCGTCTCTGGCGGGACCTGGGATACGCAGTATTTT
CASSVSGGTWDTQYF
>once|TRBJ1-5|TRBV6-5|NA
TGTGCCAGCAGTCATGATGGAGGAGATCAGCCCCAGCATTTT
CASSHDGGDQPQHF
>NA|TRBJ1-2|TRBV7-3|TRBD1
TGTGCCAGCAGCTACAGGGGATTTGATGGCTACACCTTC
CASSYRGFDGYTF
>NA|TRBJ2-4|TRBV12-3/TRBV12-4|TRBD2
TGTGCCAGCCGGGGACTACCGGAAAACATTCAGTACTTC
CASRGLPENIQYF
>NA|TRBJ1-1|TRBV9|NA
TGTGCCAGCAGCGGACACCGGGGGAACACTGAAGCTTTCTTT
CASSGHRGNTEAFF
>NA|TRBJ2-7|TRBV3-1/TRBV3-2|TRBD1
TGTGCCAGCAGCCAACTAGCGACAGGGGTTTCCTACGAGCAGTACTTC
CASSQLATGVSYEQYF
>NA|TRBJ2-1|TRBV18|TRBD2
TGTGCCAGCTCACCATTTCTAGCGGACTCCTACAATGAGCAGTTCTTC
CASSPFLADSYNEQFF
>NA|TRBJ2-2|TRBV14|TRBD1
TGTGCCAGCAGCCAGATACAGGGGAGAACCGGGGAGCTGTTTTTT
CASSQIQGRTGELFF
>NA|TRBJ1-4|TRBV19|NA
TGTGCCAGTAGTATCGGTGAAAAACTGTTTTTT
CASSIGEKLFF
>NA|TRBJ1-5|TRBV2|NA
TGTGCCAGCAGGGGGGAGGTGCCCTTGGAAAATCAGCCCCAGCATTTT
CASRGEVPLENQPQHF
>NA|TRBJ1-1|TRBV25-1|NA
TGTGCCAGCAGGCCCGACATAAACACTGAAGCTTTCTTT
CASRPDINTEAFF
>NA|TRBJ1-1|TRBV25-1|TRBD1
TGTGCCAGCAGTGAATCGGGGACAGGGGCGGGCACTGAAGCTTTCTTT
CASSESGTGAGTEAFF